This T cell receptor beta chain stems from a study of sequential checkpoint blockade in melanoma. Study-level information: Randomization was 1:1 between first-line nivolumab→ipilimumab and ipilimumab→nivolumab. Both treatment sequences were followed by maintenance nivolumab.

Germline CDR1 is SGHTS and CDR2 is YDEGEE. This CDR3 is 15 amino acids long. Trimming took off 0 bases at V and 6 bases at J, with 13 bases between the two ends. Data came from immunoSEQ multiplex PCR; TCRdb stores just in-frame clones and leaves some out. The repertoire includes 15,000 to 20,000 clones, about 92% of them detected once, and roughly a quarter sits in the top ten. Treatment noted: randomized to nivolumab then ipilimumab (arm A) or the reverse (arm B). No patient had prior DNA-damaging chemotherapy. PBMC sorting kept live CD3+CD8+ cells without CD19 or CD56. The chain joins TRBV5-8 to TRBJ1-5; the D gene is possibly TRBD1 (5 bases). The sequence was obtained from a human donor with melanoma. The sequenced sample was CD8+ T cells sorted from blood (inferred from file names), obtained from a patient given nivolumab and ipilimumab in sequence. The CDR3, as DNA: TGTGCCAGCAGCTTGGGAGACAGAGCTGGTCAGCCCCAGCATTTT. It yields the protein CASSLGDRAGQPQHF.